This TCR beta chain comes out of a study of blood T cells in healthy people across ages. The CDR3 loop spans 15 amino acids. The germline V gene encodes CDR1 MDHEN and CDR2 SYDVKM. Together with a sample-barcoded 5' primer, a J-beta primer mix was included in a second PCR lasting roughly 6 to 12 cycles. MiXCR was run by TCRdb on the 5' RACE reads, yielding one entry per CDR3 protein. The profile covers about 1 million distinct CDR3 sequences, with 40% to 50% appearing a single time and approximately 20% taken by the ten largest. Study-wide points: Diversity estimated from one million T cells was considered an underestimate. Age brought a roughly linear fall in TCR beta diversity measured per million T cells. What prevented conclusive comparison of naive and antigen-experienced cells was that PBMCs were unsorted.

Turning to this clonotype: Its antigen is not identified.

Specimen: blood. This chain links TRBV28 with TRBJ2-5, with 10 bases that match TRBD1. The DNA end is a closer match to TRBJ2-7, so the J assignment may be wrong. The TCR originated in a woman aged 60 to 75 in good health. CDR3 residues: CASRATGTGVYEQYF. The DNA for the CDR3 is TGTGCCAGCAGAGCTACCGGGACAGGGGTCTACGAGCAGTACTTC.